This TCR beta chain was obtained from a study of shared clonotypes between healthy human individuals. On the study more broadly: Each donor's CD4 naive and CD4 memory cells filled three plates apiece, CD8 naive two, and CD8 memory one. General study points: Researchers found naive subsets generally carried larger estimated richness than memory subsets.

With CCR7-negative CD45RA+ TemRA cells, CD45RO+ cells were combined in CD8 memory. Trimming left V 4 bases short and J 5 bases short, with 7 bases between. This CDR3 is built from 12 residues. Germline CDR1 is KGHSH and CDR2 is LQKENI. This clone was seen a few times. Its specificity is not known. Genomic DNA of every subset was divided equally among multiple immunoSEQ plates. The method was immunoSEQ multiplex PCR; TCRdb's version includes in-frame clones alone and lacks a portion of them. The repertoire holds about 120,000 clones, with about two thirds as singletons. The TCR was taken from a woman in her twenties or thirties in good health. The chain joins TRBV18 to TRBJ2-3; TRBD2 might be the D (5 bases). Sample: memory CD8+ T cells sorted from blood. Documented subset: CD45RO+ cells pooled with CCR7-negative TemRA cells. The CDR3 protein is CASSLRGDTQYF. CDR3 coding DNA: TGTGCCAGCTCACTCCGGGGAGATACGCAGTATTTT.